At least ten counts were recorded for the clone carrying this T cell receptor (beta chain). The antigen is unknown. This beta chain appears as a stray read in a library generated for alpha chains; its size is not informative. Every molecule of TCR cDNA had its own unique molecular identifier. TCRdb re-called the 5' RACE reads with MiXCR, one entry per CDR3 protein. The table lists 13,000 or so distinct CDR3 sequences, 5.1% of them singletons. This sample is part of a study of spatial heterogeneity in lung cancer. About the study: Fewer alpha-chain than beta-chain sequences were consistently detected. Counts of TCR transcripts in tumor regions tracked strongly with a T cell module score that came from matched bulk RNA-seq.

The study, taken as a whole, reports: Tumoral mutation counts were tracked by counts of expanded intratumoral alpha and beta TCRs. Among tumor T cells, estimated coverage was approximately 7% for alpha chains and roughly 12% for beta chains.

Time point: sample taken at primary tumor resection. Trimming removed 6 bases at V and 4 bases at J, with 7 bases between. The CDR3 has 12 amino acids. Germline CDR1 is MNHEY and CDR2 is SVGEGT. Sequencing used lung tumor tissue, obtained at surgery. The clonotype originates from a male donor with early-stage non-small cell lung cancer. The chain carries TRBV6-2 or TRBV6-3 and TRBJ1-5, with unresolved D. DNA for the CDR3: TGTGCCAGCAGACACTTGAATCAGCCCCAGCATTTT. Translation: CASRHLNQPQHF.